This is a list of T cell receptor beta chains from one sample in a study of regulatory T cells in long-lasting Graves disease. TCRdb re-analysed the multiplex PCR reads in MiXCR, keeping a single row per CDR3 protein. The table includes roughly 400,000 distinct CDR3 sequences, about a sixth detected once. The same sample was also used in a study of T cells in Graves' hyperthyroidism and ophthalmopathy.

The sequenced sample was peripheral blood mononuclear cells (PBMCs), obtained at new diagnosis, from a patient treated with antithyroid drugs. The receptors derive from a woman in her late teens or twenties with Graves disease. The CDR3 runs from the conserved cysteine through the conserved F or W. Fields, in order: CDR3 length, clone size, D gene, V gene, J gene, CDR3 DNA, CDR3 protein. D genes are given only for firm matches. Clone size is shown for a subset of rows, as once, few, many or a class of expanded clone.

14	.	TRBD1	TRBV27	TRBJ2-5	TGTGCCAGCAGTCGACAGGGCACTCAAGAGACCCAGTACTTC	CASSRQGTQETQYF
18	few	TRBD2	TRBV14	TRBJ2-1	TGTGCCAGCAGCCACAACCGGGCTAGCGGGAGGCCTTACAATGAGCAGTTCTTC	CASSHNRASGRPYNEQFF
14	few	TRBD1	TRBV28	TRBJ1-2	TGTGCCAGCAGCACCGCCGGACAGGGGAAAGGCTACACCTTC	CASSTAGQGKGYTF
15	few	.	TRBV28	TRBJ1-2	TGTGCCACCAAGGCCCCCGGGACTTGGAGCTATGGCTACACCTTC	CATKAPGTWSYGYTF
13	few	.	TRBV18	TRBJ2-1	TGTGCCAGCTCGACAGGTGCCTTCAATGAGCAGTTCTTC	CASSTGAFNEQFF
18	few	.	TRBV5-6	TRBJ2-1	TGTGCCAGCAGCTTTGTCGGTCGTCTGCAGAGCTCCTACAATGAGCAGTTCTTC	CASSFVGRLQSSYNEQFF
14	many	TRBD1	TRBV12-3/TRBV12-4	TRBJ2-3	TGTGCCAGCAGCCGGGACAGGTTCACAGATACGCAGTATTTT	CASSRDRFTDTQYF
15	.	TRBD2	TRBV27	TRBJ2-1	TGTGCCAGCATGGGACTAGCGGGAGGGCCATGGGAGCAGTTCTTC	CASMGLAGGPWEQFF
15	few	.	TRBV28	TRBJ1-4	TGTGCCAGCAGACCCGGGGGTGCAACTAATGAAAAACTGTTTTTT	CASRPGGATNEKLFF
14	.	.	TRBV28	TRBJ2-7	TGTGCCAGCAGACCAACCCAGGAACTCTACGAGCAGTACTTC	CASRPTQELYEQYF
19	many	TRBD2	TRBV27	TRBJ2-1	TGTGCCAGCAGTTCGCGGGCTAGCGGGAGTCCCGCCTCCTACAATGAGCAGTTCTTC	CASSSRASGSPASYNEQFF
14	.	.	TRBV6-5	TRBJ1-6	TGTGCCAGCAGTTCTGGACTTTTGGATTCACCCCTCCACTTT	CASSSGLLDSPLHF
14	many	.	TRBV7-2	TRBJ2-2	TGTGCCAGCAGCTTAGCAGTCTCGGGCGGGGAGCTGTTTTTT	CASSLAVSGGELFF
14	few	.	TRBV28	TRBJ1-5	TGTGCCAGCAGTTTAACAGGCGTTAGGGTGCCCCAGCATTTT	CASSLTGVRVPQHF
16	few	TRBD1	TRBV6-2/TRBV6-3	TRBJ1-5	TGTGCCAGCAGTCGGACAGGGGGTGGGAGCAATCAGCCCCAGCATTTT	CASSRTGGGSNQPQHF
16	few	TRBD2	TRBV9	TRBJ2-1	TGTGCCAGCAGCGCGGGGGGGGACTCCTTCTACAATGAGCAGTTCTTC	CASSAGGDSFYNEQFF
11	many	.	TRBV27	TRBJ1-1	TGTGCCAGCAAAGGGGACACTGAAGCTTTCTTT	CASKGDTEAFF
14	many	.	TRBV4-1	TRBJ1-2	TGCGCCAGCAGCCAAGATCGTCGGAGTGATGGCTACACCTTC	CASSQDRRSDGYTF
14	many	.	TRBV12-3/TRBV12-4	TRBJ1-3	TGTGCCAGCAGCTTAACCGGCTCTGGAAACACCATATATTTT	CASSLTGSGNTIYF
14	many	TRBD1	TRBV11-2	TRBJ2-4	TGTGCCAGCAGCACACGGGACAGGGGAAACATTCAGTACTTC	CASSTRDRGNIQYF
13	few	.	TRBV29-1	TRBJ1-2	TGCAGCGTAACGGACACTGGCGGCTATGGCTACACCTTC	CSVTDTGGYGYTF
13	many	.	TRBV5-1	TRBJ1-1	TGCGCCAGCAGCGGTATTGGGAGTGGGGAAGTTTTCTTT	CASSGIGSGEVFF
15	.	TRBD1	TRBV6-1	TRBJ1-6	TGTGCCAGCAGTACTACAGGGGCGCTCAATTCACCCCTCCACTTT	CASSTTGALNSPLHF
16	many	TRBD1	TRBV30	TRBJ2-7	TGTGCCTGGACCCGAAAGAGAGACAGGGTTTCCTACGAGCAGTACTTC	CAWTRKRDRVSYEQYF
18	few	TRBD2	TRBV7-3	TRBJ2-3	TGTGCCAGCAGCGCCCAGCCTACTAGCGGGAGTGCGGCAGATACGCAGTATTTT	CASSAQPTSGSAADTQYF
13	many	.	TRBV27	TRBJ2-5	TGTGCCAGCAGTTTATTAGACGGGAAGACCCAGTACTTC	CASSLLDGKTQYF
14	.	.	TRBV27	TRBJ2-2	TGTGCCAGCAGTTTTTTAGGAGGGACCGGGGAGCTGTTTTTT	CASSFLGGTGELFF